The rows below give T cell receptor beta chains drawn from one sample of a study of post-analysis software for immune sequencing data. TCRdb itself ran the PCR reads through MiXCR, one entry per CDR3 protein. The sample includes 400,000 to 500,000 distinct CDR3 sequences, roughly 40% seen only once; the top ten take 6.5% to 8%. Input material: blood. These receptors came from a girl aged 2 to 9 with multiple sclerosis. Both conserved end residues are part of each CDR3. Each record gives: clone size, D gene, V gene, CDR3 protein. D genes are given only for firm matches. Size is stated for part of the rows, as once, few or many counts, or as a class when the clone is expanded.

abundance: many; d_gene: .; v_gene: TRBV12-3/TRBV12-4; CDR3aa: CASSLEALSYEQYF
abundance: few; d_gene: TRBD2; v_gene: TRBV5-1; CDR3aa: CASSERTSGAYNEQFF
abundance: .; d_gene: TRBD1; v_gene: TRBV7-2; CDR3aa: CASSWAGGITDTQYF
abundance: .; d_gene: .; v_gene: TRBV12-3/TRBV12-4; CDR3aa: CASSDGSLGEQYF
abundance: .; d_gene: TRBD2; v_gene: TRBV5-6; CDR3aa: CASSWVAVTSGRERETQYF
abundance: .; d_gene: .; v_gene: TRBV13; CDR3aa: CASSWTKPPDTQYF
abundance: .; d_gene: .; v_gene: TRBV7-9; CDR3aa: CAVYIDLLPYNEQFF
abundance: .; d_gene: TRBD2; v_gene: TRBV6-1; CDR3aa: CASSALRGSGGYNEQFF
abundance: .; d_gene: .; v_gene: TRBV2; CDR3aa: CASSPDTVRYF
abundance: few; d_gene: .; v_gene: TRBV29-1; CDR3aa: CSVVFSLTSGANVLTF
abundance: .; d_gene: .; v_gene: TRBV20-1; CDR3aa: CSAQDGNYGYTF
abundance: few; d_gene: .; v_gene: TRBV29-1; CDR3aa: CSVGQGVLYEQYF
abundance: .; d_gene: TRBD1; v_gene: TRBV7-2; CDR3aa: CASSFQQGSVDIQYF
abundance: .; d_gene: .; v_gene: TRBV2; CDR3aa: CASKRGAATNEKLFF
abundance: few; d_gene: .; v_gene: TRBV6-5; CDR3aa: CASSYVGSGPGEQYF
abundance: .; d_gene: TRBD1; v_gene: TRBV5-5; CDR3aa: CASSNYRQGARNEQFF
abundance: .; d_gene: .; v_gene: TRBV5-1; CDR3aa: CASSFRQPPGNEQFF
abundance: .; d_gene: .; v_gene: TRBV2; CDR3aa: CASSSPRRTDTQYF
abundance: .; d_gene: TRBD1; v_gene: TRBV4-1; CDR3aa: CASSHVTGAYIQYF
abundance: few; d_gene: TRBD1; v_gene: TRBV6-6; CDR3aa: CASSYTGTVNSPLHF
abundance: few; d_gene: .; v_gene: TRBV7-3; CDR3aa: CASSPSSVSRYEQYF
abundance: few; d_gene: .; v_gene: TRBV4-3; CDR3aa: CASSQDRTYNEQFF
abundance: .; d_gene: TRBD2; v_gene: TRBV28; CDR3aa: CASSRLADHNEQFF
abundance: .; d_gene: .; v_gene: TRBV12-3/TRBV12-4; CDR3aa: CASSLTANTEAFF
abundance: .; d_gene: .; v_gene: TRBV7-9; CDR3aa: CASSLGDWSETQYF
abundance: .; d_gene: .; v_gene: TRBV20-1; CDR3aa: CSANLFGGPNYEQYF
abundance: .; d_gene: TRBD1; v_gene: TRBV2; CDR3aa: CASRRDRQVAYEQYF
abundance: .; d_gene: .; v_gene: TRBV6-2/TRBV6-3; CDR3aa: CASTLSTEGIVAKNIQYF
abundance: .; d_gene: .; v_gene: TRBV20-1; CDR3aa: CSAPKGGGEQYF
abundance: .; d_gene: TRBD1; v_gene: TRBV5-8; CDR3aa: CASSFPRTGVTYEQYF
abundance: .; d_gene: .; v_gene: TRBV5-1; CDR3aa: CASSSVAGGLSDTQYF
abundance: once; d_gene: TRBD1; v_gene: TRBV5-1; CDR3aa: CASSSWTGGAGNGQFF
abundance: few; d_gene: TRBD2; v_gene: TRBV20-1; CDR3aa: CSARTSGRAYNEQFF
abundance: .; d_gene: .; v_gene: TRBV28; CDR3aa: CASSLWTFGSDEQFF
abundance: .; d_gene: .; v_gene: TRBV27; CDR3aa: CASSANRDSREQYF
abundance: few; d_gene: .; v_gene: TRBV29-1; CDR3aa: CSVGRGSRTDTQYF
abundance: .; d_gene: TRBD1; v_gene: TRBV3-1; CDR3aa: CASSQGQGAYNSPLHF
abundance: few; d_gene: TRBD1; v_gene: TRBV6-5; CDR3aa: CASRPTGVINQPQHF
abundance: .; d_gene: .; v_gene: TRBV7-9; CDR3aa: CASSSDNHYGYTF
abundance: .; d_gene: TRBD2; v_gene: TRBV15; CDR3aa: CATVGTSEGDTQYF
abundance: few; d_gene: .; v_gene: TRBV6-5; CDR3aa: CASSQDRSSYNEQFF
abundance: few; d_gene: .; v_gene: TRBV5-5; CDR3aa: CASSSLTSRETQYF
abundance: few; d_gene: .; v_gene: TRBV28; CDR3aa: CATTGGGIGTEAFF
abundance: .; d_gene: TRBD1; v_gene: TRBV29-1; CDR3aa: CSVEGWDRGYGYTF
abundance: few; d_gene: TRBD1; v_gene: TRBV12-3/TRBV12-4; CDR3aa: CASRQGTVTDTQYF
abundance: .; d_gene: .; v_gene: TRBV2; CDR3aa: CASRGQPQETQYF
abundance: .; d_gene: TRBD1; v_gene: TRBV7-2; CDR3aa: CASSFQGARIETQYF
abundance: .; d_gene: TRBD2; v_gene: TRBV20-1; CDR3aa: CSARELAGMSEQFF
abundance: few; d_gene: .; v_gene: TRBV24-1; CDR3aa: CATSDLRHQETQYF
abundance: few; d_gene: .; v_gene: TRBV11-2; CDR3aa: CASSLGQRGIQYF
abundance: many; d_gene: TRBD2; v_gene: TRBV29-1; CDR3aa: CSVETPSGKQFF
abundance: .; d_gene: .; v_gene: TRBV9; CDR3aa: CASSVGANYNEQFF
abundance: .; d_gene: .; v_gene: TRBV27; CDR3aa: CAGSPTGGSEQYF